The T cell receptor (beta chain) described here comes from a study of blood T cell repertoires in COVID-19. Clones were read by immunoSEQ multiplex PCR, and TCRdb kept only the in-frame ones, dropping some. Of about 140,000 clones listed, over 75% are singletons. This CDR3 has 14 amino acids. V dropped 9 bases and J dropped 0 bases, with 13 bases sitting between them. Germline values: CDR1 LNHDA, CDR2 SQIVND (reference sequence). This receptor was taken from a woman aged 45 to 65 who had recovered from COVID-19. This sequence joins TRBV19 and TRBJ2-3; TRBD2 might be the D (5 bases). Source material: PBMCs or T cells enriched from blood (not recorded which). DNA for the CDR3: TGTGCCAGCCGGGGAGCGGAAAGCACAGATACGCAGTATTTT. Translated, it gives CASRGAESTDTQYF.